Presented here are 6 T cell receptor beta chains from one specimen sequenced in a study of shared clonotypes between healthy human individuals. The protocol was immunoSEQ multiplex PCR, while the TCRdb copy is restricted to in-frame clones and leaves out a portion. The sample has roughly 2,500,000 clones, 80% to 95% seen once. The source material was naive CD4+ T cells from PBMCs. As for subset: CD45RA+ positively selected. The source is a man younger than 35 in good health. Some clones in this sample may be carry-over from other donors' samples.

The CDR3 DNA sequence: TGTGCCAGCAGCCCCCGAGGGGGCGGGAGAGGTCCCGGGGAGCTGTTTTTT. Residues: CASSPRGGGRGPGELFF. V usage is TRBV7-9 and J usage is TRBJ2-2; either TRBD1 or TRBD2 may fit D (7 bases each). Germline V CDR1 and CDR2: SEHNR, FQNEAQ (reference sequence). Trimming stripped 5 bases from V and 6 bases from J, with 22 bases between. The CDR3 runs to 17 residues.

A single count supports this clone. The rearrangement joins TRBV28 to TRBJ1-4; a weak D match, TRBD1 (5 bases). V dropped 6 bases and J dropped 8 bases, with 16 bases sitting between them. Germline CDR1 and CDR2: MDHEN and SYDVKM. The CDR3 has 14 residues. The CDR3 bases are TGTGCCAGCAGCTCCAGGGCTTTAGGAGAAAAACTGTTTTTT. Translation: CASSSRALGEKLFF.

J is TRBJ2-2 and V is TRBV9; D gene unclear. CDR1 and CDR2 from the germline V gene are SGDLS and YYNGEE. The CDR3 totals 18 residues. Deletions cut 1 base from V and 6 bases from J, with 22 bases between. The CDR3 DNA reads as TGTGCCAGCAGCGTATCTTGGGCGGTCGGTGCGGTGGCCGGGGAGCTGTTTTTT. Translated, it gives CASSVSWAVGAVAGELFF.

This chain's CDR3 is CASSPLRRHNEQFF. The CDR3 DNA follows: TGTGCCAGCAGTCCCCTTCGCAGGCACAATGAGCAGTTCTTC. This chain connects TRBV6-5 to TRBJ2-1, with D unclear. Germline CDR1 is MNHEY and CDR2 is SVGAGI. This CDR3 is 14 amino acids long. The V end was cut by 5 bases, the J end by 5 bases, with 13 bases between.

J is TRBJ2-5 and V is TRBV4-3, with TRBD2 matching 10 bases. The DNA end is a closer match to TRBJ2-7, so the J assignment may be wrong. The CDR3 has 16 amino acids. The germline CDR1 and CDR2 sequences are LGHNA and YSLEER. The CDR3 bases are TGCGCCAGCAGCCCCGGGGCCAGCGGGGGGGCCTACGAGCAGTACTTC. Residues: CASSPGASGGAYEQYF.

Remarks on this clone: This same CDR3 is encoded by further DNA sequences in the sample. The rearrangement joins TRBV28 to TRBJ2-3; D not certain. The CDR3 contains 12 residues. Germline loops: CDR1 MDHEN, CDR2 SYDVKM. Trimming took 6 bases from V and 3 from J, leaving 7 bases between them. The CDR3 is CASSLTTDTQYF. DNA of the CDR3: TGTGCCAGCAGCCTAACAACAGATACGCAGTATTTT.